What follows is one T cell receptor beta chain and its context. Its ends do not fully match the called genes, so a read error is possible. Residents of about two dozen US areas, aged roughly 18 to 89 years, made up the participants. All recovered Cohort 3 donors got two negative PCRs, got clearance, or saw symptom resolution. Under the authors' procedure: By means of reference gene primer amplification, nucleated cell counts were estimated. Data came from immunoSEQ multiplex PCR; TCRdb stores just in-frame clones and leaves some out. The DNA gave D and trimming, while V, J and clone size come from that table. The sample records 380,000 or so clones, around 87% being singletons. This record belongs to a study of blood T cell repertoires in COVID-19. As for the study in general: T cells, B-cell-depleted T cells, or PBMCs supplied cDNA or gDNA.

CDR3 length: 15 residues. Germline values: CDR1 SSHAT, CDR2 FNYEAQ (reference sequence). V usage is TRBV7-7 and J usage is TRBJ2-1; 13 bases map to TRBD2. The source is a man aged 25 to 45 who had recovered from COVID-19. The sequenced sample was PBMCs or T cells enriched from blood (not recorded which). The CDR3 spells CASSLTSGGADEQFF. CDR3 DNA sequence: TGTGCTAGCAGCTTAACTAGCGGGGGGGCCGATGAGCAGTTCTTC.